A single T cell receptor beta chain is shown here with its context. This CDR3 contains 14 residues. Unmatched junction bases numbered 6, after V lost 6 bases and J lost 2 bases. Looked up from germline, CDR1 is SNHLY and CDR2 is FYNNEI. This sample was taken from a study of control samples from healthy donors and cancer patients. Profiled with immunoSEQ multiplex PCR; TCRdb holds only in-frame clones, not every one. The repertoire consists of 260,000 or so clones, with almost 85% occurring once and the leading ten covering less than 15%. The rearrangement uses TRBV2 and TRBJ2-7; 8 bases agree with TRBD1. This TCR derives from a woman aged 60-75 years with lung cancer. The specimen was PBMCs. As DNA, the CDR3 is TGTGCCAGCAGCCGGGACAGGTCTACCTACGAGCAGTACTTC. It encodes CASSRDRSTYEQYF.